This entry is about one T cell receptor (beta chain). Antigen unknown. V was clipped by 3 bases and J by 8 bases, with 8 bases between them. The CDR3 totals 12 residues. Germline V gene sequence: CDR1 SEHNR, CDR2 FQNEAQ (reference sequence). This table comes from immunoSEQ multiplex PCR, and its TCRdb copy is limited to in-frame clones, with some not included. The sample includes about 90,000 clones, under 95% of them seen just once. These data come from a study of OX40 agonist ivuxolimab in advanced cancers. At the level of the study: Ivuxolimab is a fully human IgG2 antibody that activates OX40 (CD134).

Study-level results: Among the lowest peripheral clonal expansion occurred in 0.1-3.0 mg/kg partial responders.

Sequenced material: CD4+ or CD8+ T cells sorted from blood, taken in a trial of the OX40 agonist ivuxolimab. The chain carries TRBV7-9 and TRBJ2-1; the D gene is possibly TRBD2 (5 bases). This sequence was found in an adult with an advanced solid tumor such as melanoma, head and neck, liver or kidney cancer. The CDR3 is CASSFLRDEQFF. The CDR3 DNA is TGTGCCAGCAGCTTTCTGAGGGATGAGCAGTTCTTC.